The 6 T cell receptor beta chains in this list originate from one sample, sequenced in a study of CD8 T cells in ankylosing spondylitis. TCRdb redid the calling of the 5' RACE reads with MiXCR, one entry per CDR3 protein. The table shows about 220,000 distinct CDR3 sequences, with around a quarter occurring only once. Sequenced input: blood, either unsorted or a sorted T cell fraction (not recorded which). The receptors were sampled from a male donor with ankylosing spondylitis or in good health (not recorded which).

In this sample, this clonotype turned up many times. The CDR3 coding sequence is TGCGCCAGCAGCTTGAATACAGGGAAAGATGAGCAGTTCTTC. Its translation: CASSLNTGKDEQFF. The chain combines TRBV5-1 with TRBJ2-1, with a possible D match to TRBD1 (6 bases). The CDR3 is 14 amino acids. Trimming stripped 1 base from V and 8 bases from J, with 13 bases between. Per the germline V gene, CDR1 is SGHRS and CDR2 is YFSETQ.

This clonotype was counted at least ten times. The chain is built from TRBV27 and TRBJ1-5; the D gene is possibly TRBD1 (6 bases). This CDR3 contains 15 residues. CDR1 MNHEY and CDR2 SMNVEV come from the germline V gene (reference sequence). The ends were cut back, 5 bases at V and 1 base at J, with 12 bases in the middle. Written as DNA, the CDR3 is TGTGCCAGCAGTGTGTGGGGGCTGAGCAATCAGCCCCAGCATTTT. It translates to CASSVWGLSNQPQHF.

V is TRBV12-3 or TRBV12-4 and J is TRBJ2-4; no firm D call. The CDR3 length is 14 residues. Trimming took off 7 bases at V and 0 bases at J, with 10 bases between the two ends. The CDR3 loop is CASTLGLAKNIQYF. Written as DNA, the CDR3 is TGTGCCAGCACCCTCGGCCTAGCCAAAAACATTCAGTACTTC.

This clonotype was counted at least ten times. The genes are TRBV11-2 and TRBJ2-4; D is uncertain. Germline CDR1 SGHAT, CDR2 FQNNGV. V shed 0 bases and J shed 2 bases, with 14 bases lying between them. The CDR3 sequence is 17 residues long. The CDR3 sequence is CASSLERARWSKNIQYF. Here the CDR3 DNA reads TGTGCCAGCAGCTTAGAACGGGCGAGGTGGTCCAAAAACATTCAGTACTTC.

The chain recombines TRBV29-1 with TRBJ2-1, with 11 bases that match TRBD2. Germline V gene sequence: CDR1 SQVTM, CDR2 ANQGSEA. The J segment lost 3 bases and the V segment lost 4 bases, leaving 5 bases of the junction unmatched. The CDR3 loop spans 15 amino acids. DNA for the CDR3: TGCAGCGTTGGGTTGGGGACTAGCGGCTACAATGAGCAGTTCTTC. This translates into CSVGLGTSGYNEQFF.

Many counts were recorded for this clonotype. The DNA of the CDR3 is TGCAGTGCTAGGGGGGACAGGGGGAATCAGCCCCAGCATTTT. It codes for CSARGDRGNQPQHF. The chain has TRBV20-1 and TRBJ1-5, with 11 bases fitting TRBD1. The V and J ends lost 3 bases and 4 bases, in that order; junction bases with no gene match: 2. The CDR3 is made up of 14 amino acids. Germline-derived CDR1 and CDR2 are DFQATT and SNEGSKA (reference sequence).